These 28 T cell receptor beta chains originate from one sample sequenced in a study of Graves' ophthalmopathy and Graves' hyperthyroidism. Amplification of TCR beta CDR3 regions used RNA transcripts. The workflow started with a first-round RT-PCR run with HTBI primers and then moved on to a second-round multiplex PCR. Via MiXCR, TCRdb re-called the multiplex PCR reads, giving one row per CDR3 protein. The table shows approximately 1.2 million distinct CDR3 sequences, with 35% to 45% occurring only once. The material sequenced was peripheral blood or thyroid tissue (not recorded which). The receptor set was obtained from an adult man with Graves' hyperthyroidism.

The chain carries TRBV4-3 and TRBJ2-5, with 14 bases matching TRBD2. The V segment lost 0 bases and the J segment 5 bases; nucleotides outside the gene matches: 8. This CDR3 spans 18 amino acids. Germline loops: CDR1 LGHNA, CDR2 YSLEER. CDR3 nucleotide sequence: TGCGCCAGCAGCCAAGACGGGACTAGCGGGAGCCAGGTGGAGACCCAGTACTTC. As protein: CASSQDGTSGSQVETQYF.

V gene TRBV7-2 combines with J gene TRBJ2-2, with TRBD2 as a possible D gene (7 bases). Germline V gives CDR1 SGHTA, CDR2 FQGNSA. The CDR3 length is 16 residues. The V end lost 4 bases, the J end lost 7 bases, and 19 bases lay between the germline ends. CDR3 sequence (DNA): TGTGCCAGCAGCTCTCCCGGCTCGGGGGGCAGCGGGGAGCTGTTTTTT. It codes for CASSSPGSGGSGELFF.

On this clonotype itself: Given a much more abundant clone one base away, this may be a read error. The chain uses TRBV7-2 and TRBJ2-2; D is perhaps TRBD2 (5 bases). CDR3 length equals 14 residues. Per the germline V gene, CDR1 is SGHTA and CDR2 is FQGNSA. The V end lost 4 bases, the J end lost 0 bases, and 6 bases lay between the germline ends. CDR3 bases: TGTGCCAGCAGCTCACTAGCGAACACCGGGGAGCTGTTTTTT. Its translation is CASSSLANTGELFF.

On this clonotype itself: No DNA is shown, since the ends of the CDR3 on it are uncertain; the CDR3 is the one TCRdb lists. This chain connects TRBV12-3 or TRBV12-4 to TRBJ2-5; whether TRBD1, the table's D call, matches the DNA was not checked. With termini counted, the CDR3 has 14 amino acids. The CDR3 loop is CASSTTVGGETQYF.

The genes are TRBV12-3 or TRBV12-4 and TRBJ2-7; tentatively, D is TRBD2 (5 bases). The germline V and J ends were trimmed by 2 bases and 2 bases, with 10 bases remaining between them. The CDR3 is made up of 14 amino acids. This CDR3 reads CASSLRERPYEQYF. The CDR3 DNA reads TGTGCCAGCAGTTTAAGGGAGAGGCCCTACGAGCAGTACTTC.

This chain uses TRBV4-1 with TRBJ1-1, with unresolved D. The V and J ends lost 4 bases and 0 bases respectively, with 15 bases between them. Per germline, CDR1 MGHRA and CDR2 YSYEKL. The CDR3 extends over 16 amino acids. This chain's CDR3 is CASSRALTGLNTEAFF. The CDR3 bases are TGCGCCAGCAGCCGAGCCCTTACGGGGTTGAACACTGAAGCTTTCTTT.

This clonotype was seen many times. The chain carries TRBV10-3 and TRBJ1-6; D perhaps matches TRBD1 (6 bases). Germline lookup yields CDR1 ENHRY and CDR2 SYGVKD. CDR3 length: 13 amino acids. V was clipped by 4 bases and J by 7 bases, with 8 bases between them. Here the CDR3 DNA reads TGTGCCATCAGTGGGACAGAAAATTCACCCCTCCACTTT. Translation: CAISGTENSPLHF.

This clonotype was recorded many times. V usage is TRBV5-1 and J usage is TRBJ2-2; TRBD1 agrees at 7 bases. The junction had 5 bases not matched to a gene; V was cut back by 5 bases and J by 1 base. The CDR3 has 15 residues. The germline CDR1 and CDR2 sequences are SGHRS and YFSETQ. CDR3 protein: CASRTGQLNTGELFF. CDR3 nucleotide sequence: TGCGCCAGCAGGACGGGACAGCTGAACACCGGGGAGCTGTTTTTT.

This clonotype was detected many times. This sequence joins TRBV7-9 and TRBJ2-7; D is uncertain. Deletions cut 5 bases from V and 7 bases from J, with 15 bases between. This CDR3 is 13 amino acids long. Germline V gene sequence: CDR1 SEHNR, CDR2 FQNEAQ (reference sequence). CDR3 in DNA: TGTGCCAGCAGCCCCCTAAATCTCCGGGAGCAGTACTTC. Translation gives CASSPLNLREQYF.

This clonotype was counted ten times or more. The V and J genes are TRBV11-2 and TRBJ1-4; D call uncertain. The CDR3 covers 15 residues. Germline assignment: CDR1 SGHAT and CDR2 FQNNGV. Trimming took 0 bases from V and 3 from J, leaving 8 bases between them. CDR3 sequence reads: CASSLEWAPNEKLFF. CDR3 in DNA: TGTGCCAGCAGCTTAGAGTGGGCCCCTAATGAAAAACTGTTTTTT.

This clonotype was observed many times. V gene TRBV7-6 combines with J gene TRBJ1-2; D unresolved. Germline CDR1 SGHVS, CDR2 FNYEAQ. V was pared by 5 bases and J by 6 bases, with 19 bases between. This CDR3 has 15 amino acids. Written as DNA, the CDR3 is TGTGCCAGCAGCCCGCAGGAGTGGGGAGGGAATGGCTACACCTTC. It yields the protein CASSPQEWGGNGYTF.

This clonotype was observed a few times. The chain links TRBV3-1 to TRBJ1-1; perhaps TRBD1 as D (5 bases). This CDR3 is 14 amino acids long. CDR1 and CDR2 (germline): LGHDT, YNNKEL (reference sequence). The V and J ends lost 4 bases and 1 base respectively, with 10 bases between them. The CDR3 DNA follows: TGTGCCAGCAGCCCGACAGAAAAGAACACTGAAGCTTTCTTT. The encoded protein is CASSPTEKNTEAFF.

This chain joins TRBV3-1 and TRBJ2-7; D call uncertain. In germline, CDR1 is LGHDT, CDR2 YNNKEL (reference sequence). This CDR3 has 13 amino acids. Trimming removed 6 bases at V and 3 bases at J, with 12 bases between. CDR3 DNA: TGTGCCAGCAGAGACTCAGGTTTCTACGAGCAGTACTTC. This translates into CASRDSGFYEQYF.

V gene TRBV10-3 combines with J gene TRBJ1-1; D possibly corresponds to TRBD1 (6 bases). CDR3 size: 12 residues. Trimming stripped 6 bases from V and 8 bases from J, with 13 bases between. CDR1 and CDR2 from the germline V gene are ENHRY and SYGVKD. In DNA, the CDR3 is TGTGCCATCAGGAGCACCGGGACAGAAGCTTTCTTT. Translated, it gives CAIRSTGTEAFF.

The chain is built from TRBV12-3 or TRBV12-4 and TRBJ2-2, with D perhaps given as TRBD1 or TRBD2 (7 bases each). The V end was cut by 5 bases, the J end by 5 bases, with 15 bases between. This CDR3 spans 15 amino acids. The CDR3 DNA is TGTGCCAGCAGTGGACTAGACAGGGATACCGGGGAGCTGTTTTTT. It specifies CASSGLDRDTGELFF.

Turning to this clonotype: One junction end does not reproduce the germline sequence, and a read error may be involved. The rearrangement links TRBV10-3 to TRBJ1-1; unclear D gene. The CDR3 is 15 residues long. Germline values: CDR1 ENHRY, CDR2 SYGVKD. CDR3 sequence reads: CASSSLGDPNTEAFF. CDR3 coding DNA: TGTGCCAGCAGTTCCCTCGGGGATCCGAACACTGAAGCTTTCTTT.

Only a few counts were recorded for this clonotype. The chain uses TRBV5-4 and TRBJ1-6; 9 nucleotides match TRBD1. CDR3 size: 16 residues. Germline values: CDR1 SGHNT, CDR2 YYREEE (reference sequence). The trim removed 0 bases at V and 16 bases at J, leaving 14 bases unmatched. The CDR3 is CASSLGGGTGLSVLHF. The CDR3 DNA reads TGTGCCAGCAGCTTGGGCGGAGGGACAGGGTTGTCGGTACTCCACTTT.

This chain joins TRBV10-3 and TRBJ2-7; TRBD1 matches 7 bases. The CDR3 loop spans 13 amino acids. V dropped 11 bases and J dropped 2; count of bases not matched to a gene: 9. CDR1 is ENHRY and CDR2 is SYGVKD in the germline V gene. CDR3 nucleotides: TGTGCCCGAGACAGGGATAATCCCTACGAGCAGTACTTC. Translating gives CARDRDNPYEQYF.

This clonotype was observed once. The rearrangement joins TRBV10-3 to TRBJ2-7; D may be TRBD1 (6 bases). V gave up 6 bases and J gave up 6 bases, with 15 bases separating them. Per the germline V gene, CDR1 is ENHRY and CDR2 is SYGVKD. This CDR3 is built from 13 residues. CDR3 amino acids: CAIREDRSAEQYF. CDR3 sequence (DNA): TGTGCCATCAGGGAGGACAGATCCGCCGAGCAGTACTTC.

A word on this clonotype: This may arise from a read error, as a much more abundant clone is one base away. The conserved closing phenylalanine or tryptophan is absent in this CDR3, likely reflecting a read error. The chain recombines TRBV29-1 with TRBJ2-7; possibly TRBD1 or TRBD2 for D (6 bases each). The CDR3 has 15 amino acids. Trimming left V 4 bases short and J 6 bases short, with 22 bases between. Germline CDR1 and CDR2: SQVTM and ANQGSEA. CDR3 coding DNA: TGCAGCGTTGGGCCCGTTGGGGGCTGGGGAGGCGAGCAGTACCTC. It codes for CSVGPVGGWGGEQYL.

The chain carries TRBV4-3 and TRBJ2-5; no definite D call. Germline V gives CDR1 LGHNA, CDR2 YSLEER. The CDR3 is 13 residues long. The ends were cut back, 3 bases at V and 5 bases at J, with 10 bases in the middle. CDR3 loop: CASSQFVGETQYF. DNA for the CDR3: TGCGCCAGCAGCCAGTTTGTAGGGGAGACCCAGTACTTC.

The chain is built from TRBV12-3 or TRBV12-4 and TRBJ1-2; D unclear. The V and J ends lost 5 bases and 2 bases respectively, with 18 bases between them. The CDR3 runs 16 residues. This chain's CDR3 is CASSQLRTSRNYGYTF. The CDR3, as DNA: TGTGCCAGCAGTCAACTACGGACCTCTAGAAACTATGGCTACACCTTC.

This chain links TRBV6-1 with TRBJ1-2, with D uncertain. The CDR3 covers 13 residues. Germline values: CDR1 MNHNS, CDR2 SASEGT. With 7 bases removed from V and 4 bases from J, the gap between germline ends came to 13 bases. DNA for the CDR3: TGTGCCAGCATTGCACAGCGTACCTATGGCTACACCTTC. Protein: CASIAQRTYGYTF.

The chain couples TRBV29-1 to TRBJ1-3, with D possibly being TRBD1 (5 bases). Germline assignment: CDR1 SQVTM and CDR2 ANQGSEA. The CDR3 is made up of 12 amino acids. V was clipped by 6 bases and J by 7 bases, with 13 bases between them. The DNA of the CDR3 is TGCAGCGTAGATAAGGAGGGGAACACCATATATTTT. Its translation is CSVDKEGNTIYF.

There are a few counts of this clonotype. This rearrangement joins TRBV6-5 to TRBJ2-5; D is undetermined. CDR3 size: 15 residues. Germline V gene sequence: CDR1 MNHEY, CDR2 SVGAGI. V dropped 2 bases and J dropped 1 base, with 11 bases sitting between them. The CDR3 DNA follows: TGTGCCAGCAGTTACGGGGTTCGGGTCCAAGAGACCCAGTACTTC. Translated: CASSYGVRVQETQYF.

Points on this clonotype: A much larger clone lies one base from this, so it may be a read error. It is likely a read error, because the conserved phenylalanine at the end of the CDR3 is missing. The CDR3 coding sequence is TGTGCCAGTAGTATAGATCGGGGGGAAATGAACACTGAAGCTTTCCTT. This codes for CASSIDRGEMNTEAFL. V and J are TRBV19 and TRBJ1-1; D might be TRBD1 (5 bases). The CDR3 covers 16 residues. V lost 0 bases and J lost 0, with 11 bases in between. Germline lookup yields CDR1 LNHDA and CDR2 SQIVND (reference sequence).

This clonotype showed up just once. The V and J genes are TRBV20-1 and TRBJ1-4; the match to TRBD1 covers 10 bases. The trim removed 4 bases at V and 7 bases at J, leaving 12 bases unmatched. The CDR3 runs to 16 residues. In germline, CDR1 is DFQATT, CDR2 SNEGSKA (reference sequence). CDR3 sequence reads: CSATYTGQGISEKLFF. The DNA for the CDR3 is TGCAGTGCTACGTATACGGGACAGGGGATTTCTGAAAAACTGTTTTTT.

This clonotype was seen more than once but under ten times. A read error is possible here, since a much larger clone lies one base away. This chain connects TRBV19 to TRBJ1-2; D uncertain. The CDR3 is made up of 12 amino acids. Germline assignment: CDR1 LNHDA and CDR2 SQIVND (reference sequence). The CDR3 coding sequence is TGTACCAGTAGTATAAACAGTTATGGCTACACCTTC. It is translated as CTSSINSYGYTF.